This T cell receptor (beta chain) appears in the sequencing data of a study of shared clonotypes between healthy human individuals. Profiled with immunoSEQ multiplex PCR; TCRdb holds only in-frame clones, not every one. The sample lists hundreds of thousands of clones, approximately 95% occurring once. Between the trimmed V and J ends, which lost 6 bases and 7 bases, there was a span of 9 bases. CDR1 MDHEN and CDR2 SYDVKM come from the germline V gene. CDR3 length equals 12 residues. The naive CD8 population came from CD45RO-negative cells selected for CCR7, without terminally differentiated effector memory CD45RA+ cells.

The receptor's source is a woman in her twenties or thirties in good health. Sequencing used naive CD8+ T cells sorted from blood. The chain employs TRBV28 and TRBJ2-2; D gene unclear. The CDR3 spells CASRVSGGELFF. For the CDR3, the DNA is TGTGCCAGCAGAGTGAGTGGCGGGGAGCTGTTTTTT. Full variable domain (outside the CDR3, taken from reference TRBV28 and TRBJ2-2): DVKVTQSSRYLVKRTGEKVFLECVQDMDHENMFWYRQDPGLGLRLIYFSYDVKMKEKGDIPEGYSVSREKKERFSLILESASTNQTSMYLCASRVSGGELFFGEGSRLTVL.